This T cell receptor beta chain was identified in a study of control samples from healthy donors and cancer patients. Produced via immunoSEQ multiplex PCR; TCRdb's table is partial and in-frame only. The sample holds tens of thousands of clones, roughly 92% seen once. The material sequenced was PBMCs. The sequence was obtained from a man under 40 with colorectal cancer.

This CDR3 reads CASSLGPGQDYGYTF. The DNA of the CDR3 is TGCGCCAGCAGCTTGGGGCCAGGACAGGACTATGGCTACACCTTC. V gene TRBV5-1 combines with J gene TRBJ1-2; 7 nucleotides agree with TRBD1. Losses at the gene ends were 0 bases for V and 3 bases for J; bases not matched to a gene: 5. Germline CDR1 SGHRS, CDR2 YFSETQ. The CDR3 totals 15 residues. Together with reference TRBV5-1 and TRBJ1-2, the CDR3 gives the full variable domain: KAGVTQTPRYLIKTRGQQVTLSCSPISGHRSVSWYQQTPGQGLQFLFEYFSETQRNKGNFPGRFSGRQFSNSRSEMNVSTLELGDSALYLCASSLGPGQDYGYTFGSGTRLTVV.